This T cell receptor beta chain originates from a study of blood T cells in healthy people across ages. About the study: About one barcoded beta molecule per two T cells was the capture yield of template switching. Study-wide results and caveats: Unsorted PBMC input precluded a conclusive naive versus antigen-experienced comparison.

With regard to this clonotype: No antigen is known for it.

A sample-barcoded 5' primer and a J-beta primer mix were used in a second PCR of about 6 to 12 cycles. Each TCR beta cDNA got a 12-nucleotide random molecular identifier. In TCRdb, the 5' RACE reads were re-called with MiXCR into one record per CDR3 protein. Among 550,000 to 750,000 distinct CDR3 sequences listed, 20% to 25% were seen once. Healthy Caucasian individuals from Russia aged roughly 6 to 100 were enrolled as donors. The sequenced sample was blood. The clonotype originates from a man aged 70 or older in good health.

The CDR3 nucleotides are TGTGCCAGCAGTGGCTGGGACAGGGACTACAATGAGCAGTTCTTC. Encoded protein: CASSGWDRDYNEQFF. The chain recombines TRBV6-1 with TRBJ2-1; 9 positions agree with TRBD1. From germline, CDR1 is MNHNS and CDR2 SASEGT. The CDR3 spans 15 residues. After removal of 4 bases from V and 3 bases from J, the junction contained 4 bases not matched to a gene.